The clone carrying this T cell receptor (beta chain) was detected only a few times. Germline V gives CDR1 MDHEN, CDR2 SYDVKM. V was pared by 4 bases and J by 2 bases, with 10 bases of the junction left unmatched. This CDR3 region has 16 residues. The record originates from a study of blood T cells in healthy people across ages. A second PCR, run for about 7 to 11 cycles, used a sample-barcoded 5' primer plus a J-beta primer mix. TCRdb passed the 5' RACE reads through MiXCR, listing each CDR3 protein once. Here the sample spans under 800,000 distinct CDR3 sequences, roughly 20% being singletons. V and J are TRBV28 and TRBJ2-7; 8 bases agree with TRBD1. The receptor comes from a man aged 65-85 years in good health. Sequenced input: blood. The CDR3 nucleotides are TGTGCCAGCAGTTCCCACCCCGGACAGGGAACCTACGAGCAGTACTTC. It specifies CASSSHPGQGTYEQYF.